This T cell receptor (beta chain) originates from a study of blood T cell repertoires in COVID-19 (TCRdb year 2020). About the full investigation: Collaborator samples came from the United States, Italy and Spain and covered acute and convalescent phases of COVID-19. The prospective study material was composed of cDNA or gDNA derived from T cells, B-cell-depleted T cells, or PBMCs. The dataset comprised deeply sampled blood TCRbeta repertoires from subjects exposed to, actively infected with, or recovered from COVID-19. The repertoires were released in a freely available public database intended as a resource for research on the immune response to SARS-CoV-2. Samples were obtained from the ongoing ImmuneRACE study (first 160 participants) and from 1,200 or so subjects provided by 6 global collaborators. The sample metadata nearly always contained a de-identified subject ID, COVID-19 status, age in years and sex. Where available, HLA class I and class II types were taken from metadata supplied by the sample provider and were not determined by assay-based typing.

Overall study outcomes, separate from this receptor: Clinical and demographic metadata were provided uncurated, with the amount varying by source and participant.

In Seattle, one collaborating source enrolled patients while the infection was active and tracked those patients longitudinally over the course of disease. The collaborating institutions used their own protocols to collect whole blood in K2EDTA tubes. Collaborator samples were shipped for TCRbeta analysis as frozen whole blood, isolated PBMCs, or DNA extracted from either sample type. TCRbeta CDR3 regions were amplified from genomic DNA by means of the immunoSEQ Assay, a bias-controlled multiplex PCR. Processing in the source paper ran as follows. Nucleated cell counts per sample were estimated from amplification of reference gene primers within the assay. To quantify the absolute abundance of each unique TCRbeta CDR3 rearrangement, sequence reads were collapsed and filtered. For each sample, productive Simpson clonality was calculated as the square root of Simpson's diversity index over productive rearrangements. TCRdb holds this immuneACCESS table with in-frame rearrangements only. Some clones are missing; in checked studies, unresolved V genes explain under half, and the rest has no known cause. D and trimming were read from the DNA, whereas the V and J calls and clone size are those reported in that table. A total of 350,000 to 400,000 clones appear in this sample, about 86% of them only once. The ten biggest clones cover under 8.5% of the sample.

Inclusive of the bounding cysteine and phenylalanine, the CDR3 is 13 residues long. The sequence is cut down to CDR3 DNA, 39 bases in frame from base 1. Deletion took 4 bases off V and 2 bases off J, with a span of 9 bases between the germline ends. From the germline V gene, CDR1 is SGHTS and CDR2 is YDEGEE. A remark on this clone: Its antigen is currently not known. No base quality values were provided; no much bigger clone lies one nucleotide off.

The receptor comes from a woman between 55 and 75 years old with COVID-19, enrolled during active disease. Recombination linked TRBV5-8 to TRBJ1-1; the D gene is not confidently resolved. Sequenced input: peripheral blood. The sequenced DNA: TGTGCCAGCAGCCTTCAGACTAACACTGAAGCTTTCTTT. Translated, this gives CASSLQTNTEAFF.